These 28 T cell receptor beta chains originate from one sample sequenced in a study of cytomegalovirus exposure and HLA in healthy donors. PCR involved 60 Vbeta and 13 Jbeta primers. Assay: immunoSEQ multiplex PCR; the TCRdb copy retains only in-frame clones and omits some. Of about 80,000 clones in the sample, less than 80% were seen once. The material sequenced was PBMCs. Receptors were obtained from a human donor in good health.

V is TRBV5-4 and J is TRBJ2-5, with unresolved D. Trimming left V 3 bases short and J 2 bases short, with 8 bases between. Germline loops: CDR1 SGHNT, CDR2 YYREEE (reference sequence). CDR3 length: 13 amino acids. The DNA of the CDR3 is TGTGCCAGCAGCTCACAGAAGCAAGAGACCCAGTACTTC. Translated: CASSSQKQETQYF.

CDR3 loop: CASSVLDVSGTDTQYF. The CDR3 DNA is TGTGCCAGCAGCGTCCTTGACGTCAGCGGCACAGATACGCAGTATTTT. This rearrangement joins TRBV9 to TRBJ2-3, with no clear D. The germline V gene encodes CDR1 SGDLS and CDR2 YYNGEE. The length of the CDR3 is 16 residues. Trimming removed 2 bases at V and 1 base at J, with 14 bases between.

This clone appeared a single time. The J gene is TRBJ2-1, the V gene TRBV7-9; 8 bases are shared with TRBD2. J gave up 4 bases and V 5 bases, and 16 bases lay outside the gene matches. The germline CDR1 and CDR2 sequences are SEHNR and FQNEAQ (reference sequence). The CDR3 runs to 18 residues. The CDR3 loop reads CASSPKEYVAGTYNEQFF. The CDR3 DNA reads as TGTGCCAGCAGCCCGAAGGAGTATGTAGCGGGGACATACAATGAGCAGTTCTTC.

This chain connects TRBV14 to TRBJ1-2; 7 bases are shared with TRBD1. Looked up from germline, CDR1 is SGHDN and CDR2 is FVKESK. With V trimmed by 4 bases and J by 6 bases, 5 bases remained unmatched. This CDR3 has 13 amino acids. CDR3 in DNA: TGTGCCAGCAGCCCCCGACAGGGACATGGCTACACCTTC. Protein product: CASSPRQGHGYTF.

This chain connects TRBV2 to TRBJ1-1, with unresolved D. CDR1 and CDR2 (germline): SNHLY, FYNNEI. Trimming took 11 bases from V and 1 from J, leaving 8 bases between them. This CDR3 contains 11 residues. This CDR3 reads CAVGGNTEAFF. CDR3 in DNA: TGTGCCGTGGGAGGGAACACTGAAGCTTTCTTT.

This clone was detected a few times. This chain connects TRBV15 to TRBJ2-7, with D possibly matching TRBD1 (5 bases). Trimming removed 0 bases from V and 4 bases from J, with 13 bases in between. Germline V gene data show CDR1 as LNHNV and CDR2 as YYDKDF (reference sequence). The CDR3 length is 15 residues. CDR3 bases: TGTGCCACCAGCAGAGATCAAAGGGGAATTTACGAGCAGTACTTC. This gives the protein CATSRDQRGIYEQYF. The whole variable domain, remainder taken from reference TRBV15 and TRBJ2-7, is DAMVIQNPRYQVTQFGKPVTLSCSQTLNHNVMYWYQQKSSQAPKLLFHYYDKDFNNEADTPDNFQSRRPNTSFCFLDIRSPGLGDTAMYLCATSRDQRGIYEQYFGPGTRLTVT.

The chain has TRBV6-4 and TRBJ2-7; D gene uncertain. Germline lookup yields CDR1 MRHNA and CDR2 SNTAGT. Deletions cut 0 bases from V and 1 base from J, with 13 bases between. The CDR3 runs 16 residues. CDR3: CASSDSMRNPSYEQYF. CDR3 DNA sequence: TGTGCCAGCAGTGACTCGATGAGGAACCCTTCCTACGAGCAGTACTTC.

V usage is TRBV9 and J usage is TRBJ2-1, with TRBD2 identical over 7 bases. Germline V gene lookup returns CDR1 SGDLS and CDR2 YYNGEE. The CDR3 consists of 15 residues. V was clipped by 2 bases and J by 0 bases; unmatched bases: 2. The CDR3 reads CASSVGGDSYNEQFF. CDR3 bases: TGTGCCAGCAGCGTTGGGGGGGACTCCTACAATGAGCAGTTCTTC.

Notes on this clone: The junction departs from the called germline gene at one end, perhaps through a read error. The chain is built from TRBV27 and TRBJ1-6; tentatively, D is TRBD1 (6 bases). Per the germline V gene, CDR1 is MNHEY and CDR2 is SMNVEV (reference sequence). This CDR3 is built from 15 residues. The CDR3, as DNA: TGTGCCAGCAGTGTACGGACAGTCCGAAATTCACCCCTCAACTTT. Translation gives CASSVRTVRNSPLNF.

The chain uses TRBV5-1 and TRBJ1-1, with 8 bases that match TRBD1. Trimming cost V 3 bases and J 0 bases; bases outside gene matches: 4. Germline CDR1 is SGHRS and CDR2 is YFSETQ. The CDR3 spans 15 residues. In DNA form, the CDR3 reads TGCGCCAGCAGCTGGACAGGGAACATGAACACTGAAGCTTTCTTT. Translation gives CASSWTGNMNTEAFF. Combining the CDR3 with reference TRBV5-1 and TRBJ1-1 gives the whole variable domain KAGVTQTPRYLIKTRGQQVTLSCSPISGHRSVSWYQQTPGQGLQFLFEYFSETQRNKGNFPGRFSGRQFSNSRSEMNVSTLELGDSALYLCASSWTGNMNTEAFFGQGTRLTVV.

As for this clone: The sample contains more than one DNA sequence encoding this CDR3. Written as DNA, the CDR3 is TGTGCCAGCAGCTTACGGGGGCAAGAGACCCAGTACTTC. Translated: CASSLRGQETQYF. This chain connects TRBV7-8 to TRBJ2-5; weak D call: TRBD2 (6 bases). The CDR3 extends over 13 amino acids. Germline CDR1 and CDR2: SGHVS and FQNEAQ. V was cut by 2 bases and J by 2 bases, with 6 bases left in between.

The chain uses TRBV5-1 and TRBJ2-2; D uncertain. With 0 bases removed from V and 1 base from J, the gap between germline ends came to 7 bases. There are 15 residues in the CDR3. Looked up from germline, CDR1 is SGHRS and CDR2 is YFSETQ. The CDR3 DNA is TGCGCCAGCAGCTTGGTACAGATGAACACCGGGGAGCTGTTTTTT. The encoded protein is CASSLVQMNTGELFF.

The chain is built from TRBV7-2 and TRBJ1-1, with 8 bases matching TRBD1. Germline trimming cut 1 base from V and 0 bases from J; bases unmatched to any gene: 4. Germline CDR1 is SGHTA and CDR2 is FQGNSA. This CDR3 comprises 16 residues. DNA of the CDR3: TGTGCCAGCAGCTTAGGGACAGGGAAAATGAACACTGAAGCTTTCTTT. This codes for CASSLGTGKMNTEAFF.

V gene TRBV6-5 combines with J gene TRBJ1-2; perhaps TRBD1 as D (6 bases). CDR3 size: 13 residues. The V and J ends lost 5 bases and 6 bases respectively, with 13 bases between them. Germline V gene sequence: CDR1 MNHEY, CDR2 SVGAGI. The CDR3 spells CASSRQAGNGYTF. Here the CDR3 DNA reads TGTGCCAGCAGTCGACAGGCCGGGAATGGCTACACCTTC.

With respect to this clone: The sample carries other DNA sequences with the same CDR3. This chain links TRBV6-5 with TRBJ2-1, with TRBD2 identical over 9 bases. The CDR3 is 15 amino acids. V was pared by 3 bases and J by 1 base, with 1 base of the junction left unmatched. Germline V gene sequence: CDR1 MNHEY, CDR2 SVGAGI. The CDR3 spells CASSYSGGSYNEQFF. The CDR3 DNA sequence: TGTGCCAGCAGTTATAGCGGGGGTTCCTACAATGAGCAGTTCTTC.

This rearrangement joins TRBV6-5 to TRBJ1-5; 8 bases are a match to TRBD1. Germline-derived CDR1 and CDR2 are MNHEY and SVGAGI. Trimming cost V 6 bases and J 4 bases; bases outside gene matches: 5. The CDR3 loop spans 14 amino acids. The CDR3 sequence is CASSGQGENQPQHF. In nucleotides, the CDR3 is TGTGCCAGCAGCGGACAGGGAGAGAATCAGCCCCAGCATTTT.

The V call is TRBV12-2, the J call TRBJ2-5; the table calls TRBD2, which could not be checked here. TRBV12-2 is given as a pseudogene. The CDR3 loop spans 19 amino acids. CDR3 sequence: CASRLVFPDRRLIQETQYF. CDR3 DNA: TGTGCAAGTCGCTTAGTTTTCCCCGATCGGAGATTGATACAAGAGACCCAGTACTTC.

The CDR3 sequence is CASSSTGTGDPTSSYNEQFF. CDR3 in DNA: TGTGCCAGCAGCTCGACCGGGACAGGGGACCCAACGAGCTCCTACAATGAGCAGTTCTTC. The chain recombines TRBV13 with TRBJ2-1; 10 nucleotides line up with TRBD1. Looked up from germline, CDR1 is PRHDT and CDR2 is FYEKMQ (reference sequence). This CDR3 spans 20 amino acids. Trimming at V came to 4 bases and at J to 0 bases, leaving 15 bases not matched to a gene.

This chain links TRBV11-2 with TRBJ1-2; D is possibly TRBD1 (5 bases). Germline CDR1 reads SGHAT; CDR2 reads FQNNGV. The CDR3 runs 15 residues. Trimming left V 5 bases short and J 2 bases short, with 15 bases between. Here the CDR3 DNA reads TGTGCCAGCAGCCAGCGGGGGGTGGGGAACTATGGCTACACCTTC. Translated: CASSQRGVGNYGYTF.

In nucleotides, the CDR3 is TGTGCCAGCAGCCAAGAGGGGACTAGCTCCTACGAGCAGTACTTC. Translated, it gives CASSQEGTSSYEQYF. The J gene is TRBJ2-7, the V gene TRBV4-2, with 8 positions matching TRBD2. With V trimmed by 0 bases and J by 0 bases, 1 base remained unmatched. The CDR3 extends over 15 amino acids. In germline, CDR1 is LGHNA, CDR2 YNFKEQ.

The sample holds a few counts of this clone. The chain links TRBV19 to TRBJ2-1; the match to TRBD2 covers 8 bases. This CDR3 comprises 16 residues. Germline CDR1 reads LNHDA; CDR2 reads SQIVND (reference sequence). V dropped 3 bases and J dropped 3; count of bases not matched to a gene: 7. CDR3 nucleotides: TGTGCCAGTAGTATCGAAGCGGGGGAGATCTACAATGAGCAGTTCTTC. Protein: CASSIEAGEIYNEQFF.

This clone has a single count. The genes are TRBV10-3 and TRBJ1-1, with 9 bases matching TRBD1. V trimming: 0 bases; J trimming: 10 bases; junction bases outside the gene matches: 9. In germline, CDR1 is ENHRY, CDR2 SYGVKD. The CDR3 spans 15 residues. The CDR3 spells CAISESLQDRGLAFF. The CDR3 DNA is TGTGCCATCAGTGAGTCTCTACAGGACAGGGGTTTAGCTTTCTTT.

The chain combines TRBV11-2 with TRBJ2-7; D not resolved. V lost 1 base and J 0 bases, leaving 4 bases between the germline ends. This CDR3 has 13 amino acids. The germline V gene has CDR1 SGHAT and CDR2 FQNNGV. CDR3 in amino acids: CASSLVLSYEQYF. In nucleotides, the CDR3 is TGTGCCAGCAGCTTAGTACTCTCCTACGAGCAGTACTTC.

The chain has TRBV7-6 and TRBJ1-1; TRBD1 matches at 7 bases. Germline assignment: CDR1 SGHVS and CDR2 FNYEAQ. CDR3 length equals 15 residues. J lost 1 base, V lost 2 bases, and 4 bases had no gene match. The CDR3 region is CASSLQGGGNTEAFF. As DNA, the CDR3 is TGTGCCAGCAGCTTACAGGGGGGCGGGAACACTGAAGCTTTCTTT.

The chain recombines TRBV10-3 with TRBJ2-4; D is perhaps TRBD2 (6 bases). This CDR3 contains 15 residues. V was shortened by 0 bases and J by 9 bases, with 15 bases between the two germline ends. Per germline, CDR1 ENHRY and CDR2 SYGVKD. This chain's CDR3 is CAISESGTGGGIQYF. The CDR3 region has the DNA TGTGCCATCAGTGAGTCGGGGACCGGGGGTGGCATTCAGTACTTC.

The sample holds one count of this clone. The chain carries TRBV2 and TRBJ2-2; a weak D match, TRBD1 (6 bases). With 6 bases removed from V and 0 bases from J, the gap between germline ends came to 8 bases. The CDR3 is made up of 14 amino acids. The germline V gene has CDR1 SNHLY and CDR2 FYNNEI. The CDR3 nucleotides are TGTGCCAGCAGGCGGACAGCGAACACCGGGGAGCTGTTTTTT. Its translation: CASRRTANTGELFF.

V and J are TRBV4-3 and TRBJ2-5; D possibly corresponds to TRBD2 (6 bases). CDR1 is LGHNA and CDR2 is YSLEER in the germline V gene. Between the trimmed V and J ends, which lost 0 bases and 6 bases, there was a span of 11 bases. The CDR3 runs to 14 residues. The chain's CDR3 is CASSQERDSQTQYF. In nucleotides, the CDR3 is TGCGCCAGCAGCCAAGAACGGGACTCTCAGACCCAGTACTTC.

This rearrangement joins TRBV29-1 to TRBJ2-5, with no clear D. The germline CDR1 and CDR2 sequences are SQVTM and ANQGSEA. V lost 5 bases and J 2 bases, leaving 15 bases between the germline ends. The CDR3 sequence is 14 residues long. The CDR3 region is CSVKSGSGQETQYF. The CDR3, as DNA: TGCAGCGTTAAATCAGGATCCGGACAAGAGACCCAGTACTTC.